This T cell receptor beta chain was captured in a study of T cell changes during pregnancy in multiple sclerosis. Data came from immunoSEQ multiplex PCR; TCRdb stores just in-frame clones and leaves some out. This repertoire shows 55,000 to 85,000 clones, more than 80% found once; its top ten account for 1% to 1.5%. The CDR3 contains 13 residues. The germline gives CDR1 SQVTM, CDR2 ANQGSEA. The trim removed 6 bases at V and 2 bases at J, leaving 3 bases unmatched. The source is a female donor with multiple sclerosis, enrolled in a pregnancy study. This chain links TRBV29-1 with TRBJ2-3; 9 positions agree with TRBD2. This specimen was peripheral blood, taken in the third trimester of pregnancy. This CDR3 is CSVLAGPTDTQYF. CDR3 DNA: TGCAGCGTGCTAGCGGGGCCCACAGATACGCAGTATTTT.